These 27 T cell receptor beta chains were sequenced from one sample in a study of T cell changes during pregnancy in multiple sclerosis. Assay: immunoSEQ multiplex PCR; the TCRdb copy retains only in-frame clones and omits some. The data show about 85,000 clones, about 89% seen once. The sample consisted of peripheral blood, taken in the first trimester of pregnancy. The receptors here all came from a female donor with multiple sclerosis, enrolled in a pregnancy study.

This rearrangement joins TRBV7-9 to TRBJ2-7; possibly TRBD2 for D (6 bases). In germline, CDR1 is SEHNR, CDR2 FQNEAQ (reference sequence). The CDR3 totals 14 residues. Deletions cut 5 bases from V and 0 bases from J, with 11 bases between. CDR3 sequence: CASSRDGSSYEQYF. DNA of the CDR3: TGTGCCAGCAGCAGGGACGGGAGCTCCTACGAGCAGTACTTC.

The CDR3 nucleotides are TGCGCCAGCAGCCCCCAGGGATCTTCCTCTGGAAACACCATATATTTT. Translation: CASSPQGSSSGNTIYF. The chain is built from TRBV5-1 and TRBJ1-3, with D perhaps matching TRBD1 (5 bases). CDR3 size: 16 residues. Germline V gene sequence: CDR1 SGHRS, CDR2 YFSETQ. V was pared by 4 bases and J by 0 bases, with 14 bases between.

The rearrangement uses TRBV2 and TRBJ1-2, with 8 bases that match TRBD1. The CDR3 is 13 amino acids. The germline gives CDR1 SNHLY, CDR2 FYNNEI. Losses at the gene ends were 6 bases for V and 4 bases for J; bases not matched to a gene: 4. The CDR3 DNA sequence: TGTGCCAGCAGGACAGGGGACGCCTATGGCTACACCTTC. It yields the protein CASRTGDAYGYTF. Filled out from reference TRBV2 and TRBJ1-2, the complete variable domain reads EPEVTQTPSHQVTQMGQEVILRCVPISNHLYFYWYRQILGQKVEFLVSFYNNEISEKSEIFDDQFSVERPDGSNFTLKIRSTKLEDSAMYFCASRTGDAYGYTFGSGTRLTVV.

This chain connects TRBV28 to TRBJ1-2; D is possibly TRBD1 (5 bases). The germline V gene has CDR1 MDHEN and CDR2 SYDVKM. This CDR3 contains 14 residues. Trimming shortened V by 3 bases and J by 4 bases, and 12 bases separated the two germline ends. The CDR3 region has the DNA TGTGCCAGCAGTTTCGGTAGGGGCTTCTATGGCTACACCTTC. Amino acids: CASSFGRGFYGYTF.

The CDR3 nucleotides are TGTGCCAGTAGCCTCCTGGGCCATGGACAGCAAGAGACCCAGTACTTC. Translated, it gives CASSLLGHGQQETQYF. This rearrangement joins TRBV19 to TRBJ2-5; TRBD1 might be the D (6 bases). CDR1 is LNHDA and CDR2 is SQIVND in the germline V gene (reference sequence). This CDR3 is 16 amino acids long. The V gene lost 6 bases and the J gene lost 2 bases, with 19 bases spanning the gap.

The chain uses TRBV5-1 and TRBJ1-1; D gene uncertain. V shed 0 bases and J shed 0 bases, with 12 bases lying between them. The CDR3 runs 16 residues. The germline gives CDR1 SGHRS, CDR2 YFSETQ. The CDR3 DNA reads TGCGCCAGCAGCTTGGTAAGCCTCGTGGTGAACACTGAAGCTTTCTTT. This encodes CASSLVSLVVNTEAFF.

In its sample, this clone was seen a few times. The genes are TRBV19 and TRBJ2-2; the D gene is possibly TRBD1 (6 bases). V dropped 2 bases and J dropped 1 base, with 8 bases sitting between them. Germline-derived CDR1 and CDR2 are LNHDA and SQIVND (reference sequence). The CDR3 has 15 residues. The CDR3 sequence is CASSISGVNTGELFF. CDR3 sequence (DNA): TGTGCCAGTAGTATATCAGGGGTGAACACCGGGGAGCTGTTTTTT.

The CDR3 bases are TGTGCCAGCAGGCAGACTAGCGGGAGCAGGAATGAGCAGTTCTTC. It is translated as CASRQTSGSRNEQFF. The chain is built from TRBV2 and TRBJ2-1, with TRBD2 matching over 12 bases. This CDR3 is 15 amino acids long. Per the germline V gene, CDR1 is SNHLY and CDR2 is FYNNEI. Trimming removed 6 bases from V and 7 bases from J; junction bases left unmatched: 7.

The chain carries TRBV19 and TRBJ1-4; D ambiguous. This CDR3 comprises 11 residues. Trimming took 6 bases from V and 8 from J, leaving 7 bases between them. The germline gives CDR1 LNHDA, CDR2 SQIVND (reference sequence). In nucleotides, the CDR3 is TGTGCCAGTAGCTCCCCGGAAAAACTGTTTTTT. It specifies CASSSPEKLFF.

CDR3 bases: TGTGCCAGCAGCTTAGACAGTGACTACACAGATACGCAGTATTTT. Residues: CASSLDSDYTDTQYF. The chain has TRBV7-2 and TRBJ2-3; D perhaps matches TRBD2 (5 bases). Germline V lookup: CDR1 SGHTA, CDR2 FQGNSA. The CDR3 length is 15 residues. V was pared by 1 base and J by 2 bases, with 10 bases between.

Regarding this clone: The junction departs from the called germline gene at one end, perhaps through a read error. J is TRBJ2-3 and V is TRBV6-5; D might be TRBD1 (7 bases). The length of the CDR3 is 12 residues. Germline lookup yields CDR1 MNHEY and CDR2 SVGAGI. CDR3: CASSYSRGALLF. The CDR3 region has the DNA TGTGCCAGCAGTTACTCCAGGGGGGCCCTTCTTTTT.

This chain links TRBV29-1 with TRBJ2-2; TRBD2 matches at 10 bases. V was pared by 2 bases and J by 4 bases, with 10 bases of the junction left unmatched. This CDR3 spans 17 amino acids. CDR1 and CDR2 (germline): SQVTM, ANQGSEA. This CDR3 reads CSVEKRLAGVATGELFF. The CDR3 nucleotides read TGCAGCGTTGAAAAGAGGCTAGCGGGAGTGGCCACCGGGGAGCTGTTTTTT.

The chain couples TRBV2 to TRBJ1-1, with D hard to call. Trimming removed 4 bases from V and 1 base from J, with 10 bases in between. Per the germline V gene, CDR1 is SNHLY and CDR2 is FYNNEI. The CDR3 spans 14 residues. CDR3 sequence (DNA): TGTGCCAGCAGTGCGGGAGGCGGGAACACTGAAGCTTTCTTT. Protein sequence: CASSAGGGNTEAFF.

The genes are TRBV27 and TRBJ2-1; D is perhaps TRBD1 (6 bases). The ends were cut back, 8 bases at V and 2 bases at J, with 13 bases in the middle. CDR3 length: 14 residues. Germline-derived CDR1 and CDR2 are MNHEY and SMNVEV (reference sequence). CDR3 nucleotide sequence: TGTGCCAGCTGGGAGCAGGGGACCTACAATGAGCAGTTCTTC. Amino acids: CASWEQGTYNEQFF.

The table lists this clone with a few counts. The chain joins TRBV13 to TRBJ1-5, with unresolved D. The V gene lost 5 bases and the J gene lost 3 bases, with 5 bases spanning the gap. There are 12 residues in the CDR3. From germline, CDR1 is PRHDT and CDR2 FYEKMQ (reference sequence). The CDR3 sequence is CASSLLNQPQHF. The CDR3 nucleotides are TGTGCCAGCAGCCTACTCAATCAGCCCCAGCATTTT.

The chain uses TRBV7-6 and TRBJ2-5, with 8 bases identical to TRBD2. The CDR3 is 16 residues long. The germline CDR1 and CDR2 sequences are SGHVS and FNYEAQ. Trimming cost V 6 bases and J 2 bases; bases outside gene matches: 11. CDR3 sequence reads: CASSFSPGLGQETQYF. The DNA of the CDR3 is TGTGCCAGCAGTTTCAGCCCGGGACTAGGGCAAGAGACCCAGTACTTC.

The chain recombines TRBV19 with TRBJ2-7; tentatively, D is TRBD1 (7 bases). CDR1 is LNHDA and CDR2 is SQIVND in the germline V gene (reference sequence). V lost 8 bases and J lost 3, with 17 bases in between. CDR3 length equals 14 residues. CDR3 region: CASRGGQEGYEQYF. CDR3 nucleotides: TGTGCCAGTCGAGGAGGACAGGAGGGCTACGAGCAGTACTTC. Using reference TRBV19 and TRBJ2-7 for the parts outside the CDR3, the full variable domain is DGGITQSPKYLFRKEGQNVTLSCEQNLNHDAMYWYRQDPGQGLRLIYYSQIVNDFQKGDIAEGYSVSREKKESFPLTVTSAQKNPTAFYLCASRGGQEGYEQYFGPGTRLTVT.

This chain joins TRBV28 and TRBJ2-2; D is unresolved. The V gene lost 5 bases and the J gene lost 1 base, with 8 bases spanning the gap. From germline, CDR1 is MDHEN and CDR2 SYDVKM. CDR3 size: 14 residues. The CDR3 protein is CASSPEENTGELFF. The CDR3 nucleotides read TGTGCCAGCAGTCCAGAAGAGAACACCGGGGAGCTGTTTTTT. Based on the CDR3 plus reference TRBV28 and TRBJ2-2, the full variable domain is DVKVTQSSRYLVKRTGEKVFLECVQDMDHENMFWYRQDPGLGLRLIYFSYDVKMKEKGDIPEGYSVSREKKERFSLILESASTNQTSMYLCASSPEENTGELFFGEGSRLTVL.

This chain uses TRBV5-4 with TRBJ1-1, with a weak D call TRBD1 (6 bases). The CDR3 sequence is 14 residues long. Per the germline V gene, CDR1 is SGHNT and CDR2 is YYREEE (reference sequence). Trimming stripped 1 base from V and 4 bases from J, with 11 bases between. The CDR3 protein is CASSLLTGTTEAFF. In nucleotides, the CDR3 is TGTGCCAGCAGCTTGTTAACAGGGACCACTGAAGCTTTCTTT.

This chain links TRBV19 with TRBJ1-1; no definite D call. In germline, CDR1 is LNHDA, CDR2 SQIVND (reference sequence). V was pared by 7 bases and J by 2 bases, with 11 bases between. The CDR3 covers 13 residues. Here the CDR3 reads CASNVAENTEAFF. The DNA of the CDR3 is TGTGCCAGTAATGTTGCGGAAAACACTGAAGCTTTCTTT.

The V gene is TRBV5-1, the J gene TRBJ2-3; 10 bases agree with TRBD1. V was clipped by 0 bases and J by 3 bases; unmatched bases: 13. The V gene's germline CDR1 is SGHRS and CDR2 YFSETQ. The CDR3 loop spans 19 amino acids. CDR3 sequence reads: CASSLAAFGTGVFTDTQYF. The CDR3 DNA reads as TGCGCCAGCAGCTTGGCCGCGTTTGGGACAGGGGTGTTTACAGATACGCAGTATTTT.

The V and J genes are TRBV15 and TRBJ2-3; 7 nucleotides agree with TRBD1. Germline-derived CDR1 and CDR2 are LNHNV and YYDKDF (reference sequence). The V and J ends lost 6 bases and 5 bases, in that order; junction bases with no gene match: 11. This CDR3 is built from 15 residues. CDR3 sequence (DNA): TGTGCCACCAGGGGACCTAGGGACAGACGAGATACGCAGTATTTT. Translating gives CATRGPRDRRDTQYF.

The gene calls are TRBV10-2 and TRBJ2-1, with 11 bases fitting TRBD2. Per the germline V gene, CDR1 is WSHSY and CDR2 is SAAADI. Losses at the gene ends were 8 bases for V and 4 bases for J; bases not matched to a gene: 4. This CDR3 has 14 amino acids. The CDR3 here is CASGLAGGYNEQFF. The CDR3, as DNA: TGCGCCAGCGGTCTAGCGGGAGGTTACAATGAGCAGTTCTTC.

CDR3 in amino acids: CASSPDRWLQTQYF. The CDR3 DNA sequence: TGTGCCAGCAGCCCGGACAGGTGGCTGCAGACCCAGTACTTC. The V call is TRBV2, the J call TRBJ2-5, with 7 nucleotides matching TRBD1. This CDR3 is 14 amino acids long. The trim removed 6 bases at V and 6 bases at J, leaving 10 bases unmatched. In germline, CDR1 is SNHLY, CDR2 FYNNEI.

This clone has ten or more counts. This chain links TRBV9 with TRBJ1-3; D gene uncertain. Trimming shortened V by 1 base and J by 8 bases, and 13 bases separated the two germline ends. Germline CDR1 reads SGDLS; CDR2 reads YYNGEE. This CDR3 spans 14 amino acids. CDR3 sequence reads: CASSVQGWGDTIYF. As DNA, the CDR3 is TGTGCCAGCAGCGTACAAGGCTGGGGAGACACCATATATTTT.

The rearrangement joins TRBV5-1 to TRBJ2-1, with D uncertain. The V and J ends lost 0 bases and 4 bases respectively, with 11 bases between them. CDR1 and CDR2 from the germline V gene are SGHRS and YFSETQ. The CDR3 runs to 15 residues. Here the CDR3 DNA reads TGCGCCAGCAGCTTGGCCAATAACAGATACAATGAGCAGTTCTTC. It is translated as CASSLANNRYNEQFF.

This clone was detected a few times. The CDR3 is CASKPRLNTEAFF. DNA of the CDR3: TGTGCCAGTAAACCCAGGCTGAACACTGAAGCTTTCTTT. The chain has TRBV19 and TRBJ1-1; D unclear. The CDR3 extends over 13 amino acids. Germline CDR1 LNHDA, CDR2 SQIVND (reference sequence). V lost 7 bases, J lost 0 bases, and 9 bases lay in between.